The 22 T cell receptor beta chains below all came from one sample that was sequenced in a study of OX40 agonist ivuxolimab in advanced cancers. Library prep was done by the immunoSEQ multiplex PCR assay. Not all clones reach the TCRdb copy of this immuneACCESS table, which keeps in-frame sequences only. Checked studies attribute under half of the gap to unresolved V genes and leave the rest unexplained. The sample table lists around 72,000 clones, roughly 80% of them with a count of one. The leading ten clones occupy 0.42% of the sample. The input for sequencing was CD4+ or CD8+ T cells sorted from blood, taken in a trial of the OX40 agonist ivuxolimab. The receptors were gathered from an adult with an advanced solid tumor such as melanoma, head and neck, liver or kidney cancer.

The chain recombines TRBV28 with TRBJ1-3, with TRBD1 matching over 7 bases. The CDR3 runs 16 residues. Per germline, CDR1 MDHEN and CDR2 SYDVKM. V lost 4 bases, J lost 4 bases, and 10 bases stayed unmatched. Written as DNA, the CDR3 is TGTGCCAGCAGTTCCACGACAGGGATCATCGGAAACACCATATATTTT. Its translation: CASSSTTGIIGNTIYF.

This sequence joins TRBV28 and TRBJ2-7, with D unclear. Germline CDR1 and CDR2: MDHEN and SYDVKM. The CDR3 consists of 11 residues. Deletions cut 8 bases from V and 2 bases from J, with 7 bases between. This chain's CDR3 is CASHTPYEQYF. CDR3 sequence (DNA): TGTGCCAGCCATACCCCCTACGAGCAGTACTTC.

The J gene is TRBJ2-1, the V gene TRBV27, with D maybe TRBD2 (5 bases). Germline V gene data show CDR1 as MNHEY and CDR2 as SMNVEV (reference sequence). There are 12 residues in the CDR3. Trimming cost V 4 bases and J 10 bases, with 11 bases left between them. This CDR3 is CASSSVEDEQFF. The CDR3 coding sequence is TGTGCCAGCAGTTCCGTGGAGGACGAGCAGTTCTTC.

As to this clone: The CDR3 ends on some other residue instead of the conserved phenylalanine or tryptophan, so this is likely a read error. It is unclear where the CDR3 begins or ends on the DNA, so no DNA is shown, and the CDR3 is as TCRdb lists it. The V call is TRBV6-5, the J call TRBJ2-3; the table's D call TRBD2 went unverified against the DNA. CDR1 is MNHEY and CDR2 is SVGAGI in the germline V gene. The CDR3 region is 13 residues in length, termini included. CDR3 sequence: CASSYSPGTRLIA.

This clone turned up a few times. DNA for the CDR3: TGTGCCAGCAGCTCCCGCAGCAACACCGGGGAGCTGTTTTTT. This codes for CASSSRSNTGELFF. This chain connects TRBV11-3 to TRBJ2-2; no reliable D call. This CDR3 has 14 residues. Germline V gene lookup returns CDR1 SGHNT and CDR2 YENEEA. The germline V and J ends were trimmed by 4 bases and 2 bases, with 8 bases remaining between them.

The J gene is TRBJ1-2, the V gene TRBV9; possibly TRBD1 for D (5 bases). The CDR3 length is 15 residues. The V and J ends lost 0 bases and 4 bases respectively, with 13 bases between them. CDR1 and CDR2 (germline): SGDLS, YYNGEE. The chain's CDR3 is CASSVEAGIGYGYTF. In DNA form, the CDR3 reads TGTGCCAGCAGCGTAGAGGCAGGGATAGGCTATGGCTACACCTTC.

This clone has just one count. Written as DNA, the CDR3 is TGTGCCAGCAGTTACCCCATGGGACAGGACACTGAAGCTTTCTTT. Encoded protein: CASSYPMGQDTEAFF. The chain carries TRBV6-6 and TRBJ1-1; 8 nucleotides line up with TRBD1. The CDR3 contains 15 residues. Unmatched junction bases numbered 5, after V lost 2 bases and J lost 3 bases. Germline V lookup: CDR1 MNHNY, CDR2 SVGAGI (reference sequence).

This chain connects TRBV7-9 to TRBJ2-7; D is undetermined. The CDR3 covers 15 residues. V was cut by 4 bases and J by 2 bases, with 15 bases left in between. Germline CDR1 is SEHNR and CDR2 is FQNEAQ (reference sequence). CDR3 coding DNA: TGTGCCAGCAGCTCAGCCTGGTTGGGGACCTACGAGCAGTACGTC. Its translation is CASSSAWLGTYEQYV.

J is TRBJ1-5 and V is TRBV19; TRBD1 might be the D (5 bases). V was clipped by 1 base and J by 7 bases, with 11 bases between them. Germline lookup yields CDR1 LNHDA and CDR2 SQIVND (reference sequence). The CDR3 covers 14 residues. The CDR3 coding sequence is TGTGCCAGTAGTATAGTGCGGGGGGACCAGCCCCAGCATTTT. As protein: CASSIVRGDQPQHF.

This sequence joins TRBV6-6 and TRBJ1-2; the D gene is possibly TRBD1 (5 bases). V was trimmed by 2 bases and J by 4 bases, leaving 8 bases between them. The CDR3 consists of 13 residues. Germline CDR1 is MNHNY and CDR2 is SVGAGI (reference sequence). In DNA form, the CDR3 reads TGTGCCAGCAGTTACGCGGACATCTATGGCTACACCTTC. Translation gives CASSYADIYGYTF.

The CDR3 reads CASSEAYSSGGAGETQYF. DNA for the CDR3: TGTGCCAGCAGTGAAGCGTATTCCTCAGGGGGCGCGGGAGAGACCCAGTACTTC. This chain joins TRBV6-1 and TRBJ2-5, with TRBD1 identical over 8 bases. This CDR3 spans 18 amino acids. The germline V gene encodes CDR1 MNHNS and CDR2 SASEGT. V lost 0 bases, J lost 4 bases, and 13 bases stayed unmatched.

The genes are TRBV7-8 and TRBJ2-2, with no clear D. Per germline, CDR1 SGHVS and CDR2 FQNEAQ. CDR3 size: 15 residues. V dropped 1 base and J dropped 0 bases, with 6 bases sitting between them. CDR3 region: CASSLGTANTGELFF. The CDR3 DNA reads TGTGCCAGCAGCTTAGGGACGGCGAACACCGGGGAGCTGTTTTTT. The whole variable domain, filled in from reference TRBV7-8 and TRBJ2-2, reads GAGVSQSPRYKVAKRGQDVALRCDPISGHVSLFWYQQALGQGPEFLTYFQNEAQLDKSGLPSDRFFAERPEGSVSTLKIQRTQQEDSAVYLCASSLGTANTGELFFGEGSRLTVL.

The DNA for the CDR3 is TGTGCCAGCAGCCGGACTAGCGGGAAATACGAGCAGTACTTC. This codes for CASSRTSGKYEQYF. The rearrangement uses TRBV7-2 and TRBJ2-7, with 12 bases identical to TRBD2. CDR1 is SGHTA, CDR2 FQGNSA, per germline. The CDR3 is 14 amino acids. V trimming: 5 bases; J trimming: 4 bases; junction bases outside the gene matches: 3. The complete variable domain, with remaining parts taken from reference TRBV7-2 and TRBJ2-7, reads GAGVSQSPSNKVTEKGKDVELRCDPISGHTALYWYRQSLGQGLEFLIYFQGNSAPDKSGLPSDRFSAERTGGSVSTLTIQRTQQEDSAVYLCASSRTSGKYEQYFGPGTRLTVT.

J is TRBJ2-7 and V is TRBV19; TRBD1 is a possible D gene (5 bases). The CDR3 sequence is 13 residues long. CDR1 and CDR2 from the germline V gene are LNHDA and SQIVND (reference sequence). V lost 5 bases and J lost 5, with 13 bases in between. CDR3 coding DNA: TGTGCCAGTAGTCCCCAAGGGGTCCACGAGCAGTACTTC. This codes for CASSPQGVHEQYF.

The chain couples TRBV19 to TRBJ2-3; D is possibly TRBD1 (6 bases). V lost 3 bases and J 3 bases, leaving 13 bases between the germline ends. The CDR3 runs to 15 residues. Germline-derived CDR1 and CDR2 are LNHDA and SQIVND (reference sequence). The DNA of the CDR3 is TGTGCCAGTAGTATGAACAGGGTCTTAACAGATACGCAGTATTTT. It encodes CASSMNRVLTDTQYF.

The chain links TRBV7-3 to TRBJ1-1, with D perhaps TRBD1 (6 bases). V lost 2 bases to trimming and J lost 5 bases, with 15 bases between them. The CDR3 spans 15 residues. CDR1 is SGHTA, CDR2 FQGTGA, per germline. The CDR3 sequence is CASSLGGSGGTEAFF. The CDR3 nucleotides read TGTGCCAGCAGCTTAGGGGGCTCGGGAGGGACTGAAGCTTTCTTT.

The V and J genes are TRBV25-1 and TRBJ1-1; D is perhaps TRBD1 (5 bases). Germline V gene lookup returns CDR1 MGHDK and CDR2 SYGVNS. This CDR3 has 14 residues. Between the trimmed V and J ends, which lost 6 bases and 1 base, there was a span of 12 bases. The CDR3 region has the DNA TGTGCCAGCAGGGGGGAACAGACGAACACTGAAGCTTTCTTT. Protein: CASRGEQTNTEAFF.

The DNA for the CDR3 is TGCGCCAGCAGCTTTGGGAGGCAATCTAACTATGGCTACACCTTC. Protein product: CASSFGRQSNYGYTF. V is TRBV5-1 and J is TRBJ1-2, with D unresolved. The CDR3 totals 15 residues. V was pared by 2 bases and J by 0 bases, with 11 bases between. The germline gives CDR1 SGHRS, CDR2 YFSETQ. The variable domain in full, completed from reference TRBV5-1 and TRBJ1-2, reads KAGVTQTPRYLIKTRGQQVTLSCSPISGHRSVSWYQQTPGQGLQFLFEYFSETQRNKGNFPGRFSGRQFSNSRSEMNVSTLELGDSALYLCASSFGRQSNYGYTFGSGTRLTVV.

The chain links TRBV7-6 to TRBJ1-1; D is perhaps TRBD1 (5 bases). The CDR3 is made up of 13 amino acids. The V and J ends lost 8 bases and 10 bases respectively, with 20 bases between them. Germline V CDR1 and CDR2: SGHVS, FNYEAQ. The CDR3 reads CASAPNIQVGAFF. The CDR3 DNA sequence: TGTGCCAGCGCACCAAACATACAGGTTGGAGCTTTCTTT.

The CDR3 nucleotides read TGTGCCAGCAGACCTAAGACAGGGGCTGAGCAGCCCCAGCATTTT. Translated, it gives CASRPKTGAEQPQHF. The V and J genes are TRBV6-5 and TRBJ1-5; TRBD1 matches 8 bases. V trimming: 6 bases; J trimming: 7 bases; junction bases outside the gene matches: 11. Germline V gives CDR1 MNHEY, CDR2 SVGAGI. This CDR3 is 15 amino acids long.

This clone was found once. The chain joins TRBV7-6 to TRBJ2-5, with D possibly being TRBD2 (6 bases). V lost 2 bases and J 3 bases, leaving 7 bases between the germline ends. The CDR3 extends over 13 amino acids. The germline gives CDR1 SGHVS, CDR2 FNYEAQ. The CDR3 spells CASSLPGEETQYF. CDR3 DNA sequence: TGTGCCAGCAGCTTACCGGGGGAAGAGACCCAGTACTTC.

This chain joins TRBV4-1 and TRBJ2-1; 10 nucleotides agree with TRBD1. Looked up from germline, CDR1 is MGHRA and CDR2 is YSYEKL. J was trimmed by 11 bases and V by 2 bases; bases with no gene match: 9. The CDR3 length is 15 residues. The CDR3 sequence is CASSQPGQGVKKQFF. CDR3 coding DNA: TGCGCCAGCAGCCAACCCGGACAGGGGGTCAAGAAGCAGTTCTTC.